This T cell receptor beta chain was found in a study of CXCR3-negative and CXCR3-positive naive CD8 T cells. Notes on the study in general: Higher TRB CDR3 hydrophobicity marked CXCR3-positive naive cells relative to CXCR3-negative naive cells. Comparably high diversity was seen in both naive subsets, and much lower diversity in memory CD8+ cells.

A note on this clonotype: Its antigen is undetermined.

The TRB libraries of cDNA were built by UMI-labeled 5' RACE. TCRdb re-called the 5' RACE reads and catalogs CDR3 proteins one per entry, DNA excluded. The repertoire table contains tens of thousands of distinct CDR3 sequences. CD45RO-CCR7+CD27+CD95- expression identified naive CD8+ T cells. The receptor comes from a human donor in good health. Some clones in this sample may be carry-over from other donors' samples. Sequenced sample: naive CXCR3+ CD8+ T cells from blood. Subset: CD45RO-CCR7+CD27+CD95- naive CD8+ T cells expressing CXCR3 (TNR3+).

Here the CDR3 reads CASSELRQFHYEQYF. J is TRBJ2-7 and V is TRBV2. The germline V gene has CDR1 SNHLY and CDR2 FYNNEI. The CDR3 consists of 15 residues. Using reference TRBV2 and TRBJ2-7 for the parts outside the CDR3, the full variable domain is EPEVTQTPSHQVTQMGQEVILRCVPISNHLYFYWYRQILGQKVEFLVSFYNNEISEKSEIFDDQFSVERPDGSNFTLKIRSTKLEDSAMYFCASSELRQFHYEQYFGPGTRLTVT.